The 24 T cell receptor beta chains below come from one sample, sequenced in a study of T cells in localized non-small cell lung cancer. Clones were sequenced by immunoSEQ multiplex PCR, and TCRdb holds only the in-frame ones, with some missing. The sample yields tens of thousands of clones, 80% to 90% seen once. Source: peripheral blood, taken before any cancer treatment. The receptors here all came from a man aged 40-75 years with stage I lung adenocarcinoma.

The rearrangement links TRBV19 to TRBJ2-6; D is uncertain. The V and J ends lost 4 bases and 4 bases respectively, with 8 bases between them. The CDR3 length is 14 residues. In germline, CDR1 is LNHDA, CDR2 SQIVND (reference sequence). CDR3 sequence: CASSKSNGANVLTF. In nucleotides, the CDR3 is TGTGCCAGTAGTAAGTCAAACGGGGCCAACGTCCTGACTTTC.

The chain uses TRBV4-3 and TRBJ2-7; D gene uncertain. Germline V lookup: CDR1 LGHNA, CDR2 YSLEER. The germline V and J ends were trimmed by 5 bases and 0 bases, with 11 bases remaining between them. The CDR3 contains 14 residues. The CDR3 region is CASSLHGSSYEQYF. The CDR3 DNA follows: TGCGCCAGCAGCTTACACGGCAGCTCCTACGAGCAGTACTTC.

This sequence joins TRBV7-9 and TRBJ1-4; D remains ambiguous. This CDR3 spans 15 amino acids. The germline V gene encodes CDR1 SEHNR and CDR2 FQNEAQ (reference sequence). The V end lost 3 bases, the J end lost 5 bases, and 13 bases lay between the germline ends. The CDR3, as DNA: TGTGCCAGCAGCTTGAAGCAACAGCCAAATGAAAAACTGTTTTTT. This encodes CASSLKQQPNEKLFF.

This clone was recorded only once. DNA of the CDR3: TGTGCCGTAAGACAGGGCATGAACACTGAAGCTTTCTTT. As protein: CAVRQGMNTEAFF. This rearrangement joins TRBV19 to TRBJ1-1; 7 bases match TRBD1. The CDR3 totals 13 residues. V shed 11 bases, J shed 0 bases, and the junction held 6 bases outside the gene matches. Germline V gene sequence: CDR1 LNHDA, CDR2 SQIVND (reference sequence).

J is TRBJ2-1 and V is TRBV7-3, with D unresolved. CDR3 length: 15 amino acids. Germline lookup yields CDR1 SGHTA and CDR2 FQGTGA. V dropped 2 bases and J dropped 0 bases, with 8 bases sitting between them. CDR3 nucleotide sequence: TGTGCCAGCAGCTTATTTCGAAACTCCTACAATGAGCAGTTCTTC. This codes for CASSLFRNSYNEQFF.

The rearrangement uses TRBV6-1 and TRBJ2-5; TRBD2 matches 9 bases. The length of the CDR3 is 14 residues. Germline V CDR1 and CDR2: MNHNS, SASEGT. V trimming: 4 bases; J trimming: 5 bases; junction bases outside the gene matches: 5. As DNA, the CDR3 is TGTGCCAGCAGTGCTGGGACTAGCACTGAGACCCAGTACTTC. Translated, it gives CASSAGTSTETQYF.

CDR3 residues: CASSLSTSVNTGELFF. DNA of the CDR3: TGTGCCAGCAGCCTCTCGACTAGCGTGAACACCGGGGAGCTGTTTTTT. This chain joins TRBV9 and TRBJ2-2; 8 bases line up with TRBD2. The V segment lost 4 bases and the J segment 1 base; nucleotides outside the gene matches: 6. CDR1 is SGDLS and CDR2 is YYNGEE in the germline V gene. The CDR3 is made up of 16 amino acids.

This chain connects TRBV7-2 to TRBJ2-7; maybe TRBD1 (5 bases). The CDR3 runs to 14 residues. Trimming cost V 1 base and J 2 bases, with 9 bases left between them. Germline CDR1 is SGHTA and CDR2 is FQGNSA. CDR3 sequence reads: CASSLEGDAYEQYF. DNA for the CDR3: TGTGCCAGCAGCTTAGAAGGGGATGCCTACGAGCAGTACTTC.

This clone has more than one count but fewer than ten. This chain joins TRBV9 and TRBJ2-7; D might be TRBD1 (5 bases). The V and J ends lost 4 bases and 5 bases respectively, with 19 bases between them. Per germline, CDR1 SGDLS and CDR2 YYNGEE. This CDR3 is built from 15 residues. The CDR3 sequence is CASSWAGNGLDEQYF. The CDR3 DNA reads TGTGCCAGCAGCTGGGCAGGGAACGGGTTGGACGAGCAGTACTTC.

The rearrangement joins TRBV7-3 to TRBJ2-5; 8 bases match TRBD2. The length of the CDR3 is 15 residues. Trimming at V came to 2 bases and at J to 5 bases, leaving 7 bases not matched to a gene. Germline assignment: CDR1 SGHTA and CDR2 FQGTGA. This CDR3 is CASSLFGGGLETQYF. The CDR3 DNA sequence: TGTGCCAGCAGCTTATTTGGCGGGGGGTTGGAGACCCAGTACTTC.

V and J are TRBV7-3 and TRBJ1-1; the match to TRBD1 covers 7 bases. V shed 1 base and J 4 bases; nucleotides not matched to a gene: 9. CDR3 length: 16 residues. CDR1 and CDR2 from the germline V gene are SGHTA and FQGTGA. The DNA of the CDR3 is TGTGCCAGCAGCTTAATAGGGGGCGCTAGGTCCACTGAAGCTTTCTTT. It codes for CASSLIGGARSTEAFF.

This chain connects TRBV5-1 to TRBJ2-1, with a tentative D call TRBD1 (5 bases). Germline V gene data show CDR1 as SGHRS and CDR2 as YFSETQ. With 5 bases removed from V and 7 bases from J, the gap between germline ends came to 13 bases. This CDR3 comprises 13 residues. The CDR3 region is CASSQQVGNEQFF. CDR3 sequence (DNA): TGCGCCAGCAGTCAACAGGTGGGGAATGAGCAGTTCTTC.

The chain employs TRBV5-6 and TRBJ2-3, with D possibly called TRBD1 or TRBD2 (5 bases each). The length of the CDR3 is 16 residues. Germline values: CDR1 SGHDT, CDR2 YYEEEE. Trimming left V 5 bases short and J 3 bases short, with 19 bases between. The CDR3 DNA reads TGTGCCAGCAGATTCCTCGAGGGGATTAGGACAGATACGCAGTATTTT. Translated: CASRFLEGIRTDTQYF.

The V gene is TRBV18, the J gene TRBJ1-1; D may be TRBD1 (6 bases). The V end lost 3 bases, the J end lost 1 base, and 9 bases lay between the germline ends. CDR1 and CDR2 from the germline V gene are KGHSH and LQKENI. This CDR3 spans 14 amino acids. In nucleotides, the CDR3 is TGTGCCAGCTCACCTTCGGACAGGAACACTGAAGCTTTCTTT. Translating gives CASSPSDRNTEAFF. Supplemented by reference TRBV18 and TRBJ1-1, the full variable domain reads NAGVMQNPRHLVRRRGQEARLRCSPMKGHSHVYWYRQLPEEGLKFMVYLQKENIIDESGMPKERFSAEFPKEGPSILRIQQVVRGDSAAYFCASSPSDRNTEAFFGQGTRLTVV.

The CDR3 loop reads CASGLVLGDTQYF. For the CDR3, the DNA is TGTGCTAGTGGTTTGGTACTCGGAGATACGCAGTATTTT. This chain joins TRBV12-5 and TRBJ2-3; D uncertain. The length of the CDR3 is 13 residues. The germline V gene has CDR1 LGHNT and CDR2 FRNRAP. The ends were cut back, 0 bases at V and 5 bases at J, with 6 bases in the middle.

This clone ranks as medium-sized. The chain employs TRBV28 and TRBJ2-7, with a tentative D call TRBD2 (5 bases). V dropped 3 bases and J dropped 3 bases, with 18 bases sitting between them. The CDR3 length is 16 residues. The V gene's germline CDR1 is MDHEN and CDR2 SYDVKM. The CDR3 sequence: CASSLEESLLNYEQYF. The CDR3 bases are TGTGCCAGCAGTTTGGAGGAGAGCCTACTAAACTACGAGCAGTACTTC. The variable domain in full, completed from reference TRBV28 and TRBJ2-7, reads DVKVTQSSRYLVKRTGEKVFLECVQDMDHENMFWYRQDPGLGLRLIYFSYDVKMKEKGDIPEGYSVSREKKERFSLILESASTNQTSMYLCASSLEESLLNYEQYFGPGTRLTVT.

This chain links TRBV28 with TRBJ2-7; 10 nucleotides agree with TRBD1. The length of the CDR3 is 17 residues. J lost 3 bases, V lost 2 bases, and 10 bases had no gene match. Per germline, CDR1 MDHEN and CDR2 SYDVKM. Here the CDR3 reads CASSLLFTGTGVYEQYF. The CDR3 bases are TGTGCCAGCAGTTTACTATTTACCGGGACAGGGGTCTACGAGCAGTACTTC.

The chain recombines TRBV7-9 with TRBJ1-5, with D possibly matching TRBD1 (5 bases). CDR1 SEHNR and CDR2 FQNEAQ come from the germline V gene (reference sequence). This CDR3 has 13 residues. With 0 bases removed from V and 7 bases from J, the gap between germline ends came to 7 bases. This CDR3 is CASSLAGAQPQHF. CDR3 nucleotides: TGTGCCAGCAGCTTAGCAGGGGCCCAGCCCCAGCATTTT.

This chain connects TRBV19 to TRBJ2-7, with 7 bases that match TRBD1. Germline V gene data show CDR1 as LNHDA and CDR2 as SQIVND (reference sequence). The ends lost 5 bases at V and 2 bases at J; junction bases unmatched: 9. This CDR3 region has 15 residues. CDR3 loop: CASSASRTGTYEQYF. The CDR3, as DNA: TGTGCCAGTAGTGCTAGTCGGACAGGAACCTACGAGCAGTACTTC.

The V and J genes are TRBV7-2 and TRBJ1-1; possibly TRBD1 for D (5 bases). This CDR3 is built from 14 residues. Germline values: CDR1 SGHTA, CDR2 FQGNSA. V was pared by 5 bases and J by 5 bases, with 15 bases between. In DNA form, the CDR3 reads TGTGCCAGCAGCATTCCGGGGGATATAACTGAAGCTTTCTTT. It translates to CASSIPGDITEAFF.

This clone was recorded only once. This rearrangement joins TRBV2 to TRBJ2-7; D possibly corresponds to TRBD2 (6 bases). The CDR3 covers 13 residues. Trimming pared 8 bases from V and 7 bases from J, leaving 18 bases between. In germline, CDR1 is SNHLY, CDR2 FYNNEI. The CDR3 spells CASEGGGGEEQYF. The CDR3 DNA reads as TGTGCCAGCGAGGGTGGCGGAGGGGAGGAGCAGTACTTC. Full variable domain (rest looked up from reference TRBV2 and TRBJ2-7): EPEVTQTPSHQVTQMGQEVILRCVPISNHLYFYWYRQILGQKVEFLVSFYNNEISEKSEIFDDQFSVERPDGSNFTLKIRSTKLEDSAMYFCASEGGGGEEQYFGPGTRLTVT.

The gene calls are TRBV27 and TRBJ2-7, with TRBD1 matching 11 bases. Germline CDR1 reads MNHEY; CDR2 reads SMNVEV (reference sequence). The CDR3 has 15 residues. After removal of 6 bases from V and 2 bases from J, the junction contained 6 bases not matched to a gene. CDR3 region: CASRKPGQGAYEQYF. CDR3 DNA sequence: TGTGCCAGCAGAAAACCGGGACAGGGGGCCTACGAGCAGTACTTC.

The J gene is TRBJ2-3, the V gene TRBV5-1; the match to TRBD2 covers 12 bases. The germline CDR1 and CDR2 sequences are SGHRS and YFSETQ. CDR3 length: 17 amino acids. The J segment lost 0 bases and the V segment lost 4 bases, leaving 6 bases of the junction unmatched. As DNA, the CDR3 is TGCGCCAGCAGCACCCCTAGCGGGGGGGCGAGCACAGATACGCAGTATTTT. Amino acids: CASSTPSGGASTDTQYF.

The chain combines TRBV19 with TRBJ1-2, with TRBD1 identical over 10 bases. Germline V CDR1 and CDR2: LNHDA, SQIVND (reference sequence). The CDR3 runs 15 residues. The J segment lost 4 bases and the V segment lost 5 bases, leaving 7 bases of the junction unmatched. For the CDR3, the DNA is TGTGCCAGTAGTCCCTGGACAGGGGGTTCCTATGGCTACACCTTC. Translation: CASSPWTGGSYGYTF. Filled out from reference TRBV19 and TRBJ1-2, the complete variable domain reads DGGITQSPKYLFRKEGQNVTLSCEQNLNHDAMYWYRQDPGQGLRLIYYSQIVNDFQKGDIAEGYSVSREKKESFPLTVTSAQKNPTAFYLCASSPWTGGSYGYTFGSGTRLTVV.